The rows below give T cell receptor beta chains drawn from one sample of a study of T cells in Graves' hyperthyroidism and ophthalmopathy. TCRdb re-called the multiplex PCR reads with MiXCR, one entry per CDR3 protein. The data show under 550,000 distinct CDR3 sequences, about 20% seen once. The sample comprised blood. The receptors shown here come from a man in his forties with Graves' ophthalmopathy. Both conserved end residues are part of each CDR3. The D gene is left open where the match is weak. Clone sizes are given selectively: once, few, many, or a class where the clone is expanded.

CDR3nt | CDR3aa | j_gene | abundance | v_gene | d_gene
TGTGCCAGCAGCCCTAGCGGGAGGGCCGTGGAGACCCAGTACTTC | CASSPSGRAVETQYF | TRBJ2-5 | few | TRBV7-2 | TRBD2
TGTGCCAGCAGACTCGGGGAAGTCCGTTTGAACACTGAAGCTTTCTTT | CASRLGEVRLNTEAFF | TRBJ1-1 | . | TRBV28 | .
TGTGCCAGCAGTGAGGCGAGGACAGGCCAAGAGACCCAGTACTTC | CASSEARTGQETQYF | TRBJ2-5 | many | TRBV6-1 | TRBD1
TGCAGTGCGGAGGGGGGGCAATATTCACCCCTCCACTTT | CSAEGGQYSPLHF | TRBJ1-6 | . | TRBV20-1 | .
TGTGCCAGCTCACTAGCGGACCAAGAGACCCAGTACTTC | CASSLADQETQYF | TRBJ2-5 | few | TRBV5-6 | TRBD2
TGCGCCAGCAGCTTATTTTTGGGACTAGCGGGGGTCTCCTACAATGAGCAGTTCTTC | CASSLFLGLAGVSYNEQFF | TRBJ2-1 | . | TRBV5-1 | TRBD2
TGTGCCAGCAGTGAATATGCGGGAGTTGGCAATGAGCAGTTCTTC | CASSEYAGVGNEQFF | TRBJ2-1 | many | TRBV2 | TRBD2
TGTGCCAGCAGTCTACAGGGAACTAGTAACTATGGCTACACCTTC | CASSLQGTSNYGYTF | TRBJ1-2 | many | TRBV27 | .
TGCGCCAGCAGCTTAACAGGGGGCTACACAGATACGCAGTATTTT | CASSLTGGYTDTQYF | TRBJ2-3 | few | TRBV5-1 | TRBD1
TGTGCCAGCAGTGTATGGGGAGAAGATAATTCACCCCTCCACTTT | CASSVWGEDNSPLHF | TRBJ1-6 | many | TRBV2 | .
TGTGCCAGCAGTTTAGCGGGGGGGCAGCGGGAGACCCAGTACTTC | CASSLAGGQRETQYF | TRBJ2-5 | . | TRBV12-3/TRBV12-4 | .
TGCAGTGCTCGGGAAGAGCATACGCAGTATTTT | CSAREEHTQYF | TRBJ2-3 | many | TRBV20-1 | .
TGTGCCAGCAGCCAGGGGGGGAGCACCGGGGAGCTGTTTTTT | CASSQGGSTGELFF | TRBJ2-2 | . | TRBV11-1 | .
TGCGCCAGCACCAGAGGGCCTTCGAACACTGAAGCTTTCTTT | CASTRGPSNTEAFF | TRBJ1-1 | . | TRBV5-1 | .
TGTGCCAGCAGTACCAATCCCCAGGGGTCATCCGGAAACACCATATATTTT | CASSTNPQGSSGNTIYF | TRBJ1-3 | . | TRBV28 | .
TGTGCCAGCTCACCCTCGGTGGGGGGCGTAGGCACTGAAGCTTTCTTT | CASSPSVGGVGTEAFF | TRBJ1-1 | few | TRBV18 | .
TGTGCCAGCAGCTACGCGGGAGGAAGCACAGATACGCAGTATTTT | CASSYAGGSTDTQYF | TRBJ2-3 | . | TRBV9 | TRBD2
TGTGCCAGCAGTTACCGACCGTGGGACTCTGGGGCCAACGTCCTGACTTTC | CASSYRPWDSGANVLTF | TRBJ2-6 | few | TRBV6-6 | .
TGCGCCAGCAAAGGGGCGGGCTCCCAAGAGACCCAGTACTTC | CASKGAGSQETQYF | TRBJ2-5 | . | TRBV5-1 | .
TGCGCCAGCAGCCAAGGACTAGCGGGAGTCCGAGAGACCCAGTACTTC | CASSQGLAGVRETQYF | TRBJ2-5 | few | TRBV5-1 | TRBD2
TGTGCCAGCAGCCAAGTCGGGGGCGGGGAGCTGTTTTTT | CASSQVGGGELFF | TRBJ2-2 | once | TRBV14 | .
TGTGCCAGCAGTAACTCTGACCCCACAGATACGCAGTATTTT | CASSNSDPTDTQYF | TRBJ2-3 | . | TRBV27 | .
TGTGCCAGCAGTATGACAGGGGGCGGCTATGAGCAGTTCTTC | CASSMTGGGYEQFF | TRBJ2-1 | many | TRBV28 | TRBD1
TGTGCCAGCAGTTACGGGGGGACAGGCACAGATACGCAGTATTTT | CASSYGGTGTDTQYF | TRBJ2-3 | . | TRBV6-5 | .
TGCGCCAGCAGCTTGGCGGTCGGGACTAATGAAAAACTGTTTTTT | CASSLAVGTNEKLFF | TRBJ1-4 | . | TRBV5-1 | .
TGTGCCAGCAGTGAATTTGGTTCCTACGAGCAGTACTTC | CASSEFGSYEQYF | TRBJ2-7 | many | TRBV2 | .
TGTGCCAGCAGCCCCCTGCGGGATCGCGAGCAGTACTTC | CASSPLRDREQYF | TRBJ2-7 | . | TRBV7-2 | .
TGTGCCTGGAACAGGGGAAGTAGTCAGCCCCAGCATTTT | CAWNRGSSQPQHF | TRBJ1-5 | many | TRBV30 | TRBD1
TGCAGCGGGGGGGGGCAGGATGAAGCTTTCTTT | CSGGGQDEAFF | TRBJ1-1 | . | TRBV29-1 | .
TGCGCCAGCAGCACAGAGTTGAACACTGAAGCTTTCTTT | CASSTELNTEAFF | TRBJ1-1 | few | TRBV5-1 | .
TGTGCCAGCAGCCAAGGAAGTCGGGGGAATACGCAGTATTTT | CASSQGSRGNTQYF | TRBJ2-3 | few | TRBV7-3 | .
TGTGCCAGCGCCACTCCCGGGGGAGCTTTCTTT | CASATPGGAFF | TRBJ1-1 | . | TRBV5-4 | .
TGTGCCTGGAGTCAACCTAGGACTAGCGGGAGGAACGAGCAGTACTTC | CAWSQPRTSGRNEQYF | TRBJ2-7 | many | TRBV30 | TRBD2
TGTGCCTGGAGTACTTATGAGCAGTTCTTC | CAWSTYEQFF | TRBJ2-1 | few | TRBV30 | .
TGTGCCAGCGGATACCCCCCTACCGGGACTAGCGGCCGGGGAGGTGAGCAGTTCTTC | CASGYPPTGTSGRGGEQFF | TRBJ2-1 | . | TRBV11-2 | TRBD2
TGTGCCAGCAGCTTGGGGACTAGAGCGGGCAATGAGCAGTTCTTC | CASSLGTRAGNEQFF | TRBJ2-1 | . | TRBV7-9 | TRBD2
TGCAGTGCCGCGCCGGGACAGGGTGCGCCCCAGCATTTT | CSAAPGQGAPQHF | TRBJ1-5 | few | TRBV20-1 | TRBD1
TGTGCCAGCAGTTCGCCCCTCGGGACAGGGGGAGAGACCCAGTACTTC | CASSSPLGTGGETQYF | TRBJ2-5 | many | TRBV28 | TRBD1
TGTGCCAGCAACGGGGCCTACGAGCAGTACTTC | CASNGAYEQYF | TRBJ2-7 | many | TRBV2 | .
TGTGCCAGCTCACCACCGGGACTAGCGGGGGTAAACGAGCAGTACTTC | CASSPPGLAGVNEQYF | TRBJ2-7 | . | TRBV18 | TRBD2
TGTGCCAGCAGCGCCTTAGGAGAGGGGCCGAACACCGGGGAGCTGTTTTTT | CASSALGEGPNTGELFF | TRBJ2-2 | . | TRBV27 | .
TGTGCCAGCAGCTTGGCCGCGACGCGGGGGGAAAAACTGTTTTTT | CASSLAATRGEKLFF | TRBJ1-4 | many | TRBV7-2 | .
TGTGCCAGCAGCTTAGAGTCAGCCAATGAGCAGTTCTTC | CASSLESANEQFF | TRBJ2-1 | many | TRBV11-2 | .
TGCAGTGCCGAAACTGCTAGCGGTCCTCGACAAGAGACCCAGTACTTC | CSAETASGPRQETQYF | TRBJ2-5 | . | TRBV20-1 | TRBD2
TGTGCCAGCAGTGAAACCAGGGCGAATGGAAACACCATATATTTT | CASSETRANGNTIYF | TRBJ1-3 | many | TRBV2 | .
TGTGCCATCAGGAAGAGTGGGAACTCTGGAAACACCATATATTTT | CAIRKSGNSGNTIYF | TRBJ1-3 | . | TRBV10-3 | .
TGTGCCAGCAGCTCAGTGGATGAGCAGTTCTTC | CASSSVDEQFF | TRBJ2-1 | . | TRBV5-6 | .
TGCGCCAGCAGGAGCCAGTTAGCGGGAGCGGGCAATGAGCAGTTCTTC | CASRSQLAGAGNEQFF | TRBJ2-1 | . | TRBV5-1 | TRBD2
TGTGCCAGCAGCTTAGTTCGCGGGAGGGCGAACACCGGGGAGCTGTTTTTT | CASSLVRGRANTGELFF | TRBJ2-2 | . | TRBV11-1 | TRBD2
TGTGCCAGCAGCCCCCCTCCAACTAGCAATTCACCCCTCCACTTT | CASSPPPTSNSPLHF | TRBJ1-6 | few | TRBV11-2 | .